The subject of this entry is one T cell receptor beta chain. Antigen unknown. The data belong to a study of T cell responses to AZD1222 COVID-19 vaccine. Data came from immunoSEQ multiplex PCR; TCRdb stores just in-frame clones and leaves some out. This table holds roughly 120,000 clones, 85% to 90% found once. Study-wide results and caveats: Epitopes outside B.1.351 and B.1.1.7 mutated regions reportedly drew nearly half of spike TCRs.

This TCR derives from an adult in good health. The material sequenced was peripheral blood, taken on day 0 of AZD1222 vaccination.

CDR3 nucleotides: TGTGCCAGCAGCGTAGGGACTAGCGGGGGGCCTCTCTACAATGAGCAGTTCTTC. This encodes CASSVGTSGGPLYNEQFF. The gene calls are TRBV9 and TRBJ2-1; TRBD2 matches at 14 bases. Germline V gene lookup returns CDR1 SGDLS and CDR2 YYNGEE. With 0 bases clipped from V and 3 bases from J, the junction kept 5 bases outside the gene matches. The CDR3 has 18 amino acids.